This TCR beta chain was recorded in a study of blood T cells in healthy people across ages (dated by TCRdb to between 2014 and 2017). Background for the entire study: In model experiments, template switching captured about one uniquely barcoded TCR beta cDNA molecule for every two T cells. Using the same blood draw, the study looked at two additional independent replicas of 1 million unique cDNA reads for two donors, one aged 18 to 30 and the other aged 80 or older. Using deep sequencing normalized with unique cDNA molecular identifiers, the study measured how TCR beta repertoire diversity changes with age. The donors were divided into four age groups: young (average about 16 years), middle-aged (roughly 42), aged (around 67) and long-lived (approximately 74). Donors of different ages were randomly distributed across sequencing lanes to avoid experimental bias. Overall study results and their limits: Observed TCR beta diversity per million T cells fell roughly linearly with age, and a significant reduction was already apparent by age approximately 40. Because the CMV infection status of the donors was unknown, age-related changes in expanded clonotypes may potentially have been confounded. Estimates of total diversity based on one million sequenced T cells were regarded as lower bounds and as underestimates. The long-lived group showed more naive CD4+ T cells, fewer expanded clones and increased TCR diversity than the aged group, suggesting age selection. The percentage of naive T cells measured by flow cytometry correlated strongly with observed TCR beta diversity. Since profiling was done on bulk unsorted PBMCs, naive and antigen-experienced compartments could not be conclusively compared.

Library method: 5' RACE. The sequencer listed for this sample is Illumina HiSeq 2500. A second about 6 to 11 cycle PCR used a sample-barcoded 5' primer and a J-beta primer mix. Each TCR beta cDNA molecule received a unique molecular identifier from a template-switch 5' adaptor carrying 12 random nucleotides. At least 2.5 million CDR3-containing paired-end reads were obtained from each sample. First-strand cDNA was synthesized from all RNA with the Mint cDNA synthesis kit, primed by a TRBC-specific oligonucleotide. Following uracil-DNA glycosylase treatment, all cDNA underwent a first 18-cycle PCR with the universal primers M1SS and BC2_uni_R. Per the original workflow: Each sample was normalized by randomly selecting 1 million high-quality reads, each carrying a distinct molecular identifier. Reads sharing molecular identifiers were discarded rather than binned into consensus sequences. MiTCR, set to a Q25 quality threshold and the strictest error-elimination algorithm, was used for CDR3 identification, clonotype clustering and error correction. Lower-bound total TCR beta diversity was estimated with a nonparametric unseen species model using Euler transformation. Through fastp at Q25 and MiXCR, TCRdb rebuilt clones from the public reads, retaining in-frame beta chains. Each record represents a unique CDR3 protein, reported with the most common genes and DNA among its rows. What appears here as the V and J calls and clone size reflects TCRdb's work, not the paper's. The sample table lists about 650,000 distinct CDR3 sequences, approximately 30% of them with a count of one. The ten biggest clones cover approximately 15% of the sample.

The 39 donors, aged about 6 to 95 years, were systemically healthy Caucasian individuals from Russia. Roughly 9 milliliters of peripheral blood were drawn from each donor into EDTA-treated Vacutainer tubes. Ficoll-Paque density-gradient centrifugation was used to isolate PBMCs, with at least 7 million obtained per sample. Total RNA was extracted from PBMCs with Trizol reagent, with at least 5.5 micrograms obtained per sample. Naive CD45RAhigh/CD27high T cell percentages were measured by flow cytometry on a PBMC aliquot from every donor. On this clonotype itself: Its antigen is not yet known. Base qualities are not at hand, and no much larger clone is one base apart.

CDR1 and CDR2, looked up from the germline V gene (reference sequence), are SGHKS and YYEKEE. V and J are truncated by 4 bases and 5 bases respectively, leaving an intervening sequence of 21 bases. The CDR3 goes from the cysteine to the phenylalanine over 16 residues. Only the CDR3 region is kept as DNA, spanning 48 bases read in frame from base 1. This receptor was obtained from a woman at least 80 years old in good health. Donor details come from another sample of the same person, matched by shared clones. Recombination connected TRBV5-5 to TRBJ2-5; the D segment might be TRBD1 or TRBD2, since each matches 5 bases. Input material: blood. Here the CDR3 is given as CASSPTIGALRETQYF. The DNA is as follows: TGTGCCAGCAGCCCCACGATCGGGGCGTTAAGGGAGACCCAGTACTTC.